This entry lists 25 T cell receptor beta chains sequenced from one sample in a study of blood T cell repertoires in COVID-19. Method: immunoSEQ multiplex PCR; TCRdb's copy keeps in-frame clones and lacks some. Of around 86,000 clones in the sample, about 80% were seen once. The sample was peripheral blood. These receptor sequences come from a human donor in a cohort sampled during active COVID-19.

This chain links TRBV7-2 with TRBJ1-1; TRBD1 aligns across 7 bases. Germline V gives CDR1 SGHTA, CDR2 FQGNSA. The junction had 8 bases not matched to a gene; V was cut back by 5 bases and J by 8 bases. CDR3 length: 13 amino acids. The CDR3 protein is CASSPGQAREAFF. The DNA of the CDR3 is TGTGCCAGCAGCCCCGGACAGGCACGCGAAGCTTTCTTT.

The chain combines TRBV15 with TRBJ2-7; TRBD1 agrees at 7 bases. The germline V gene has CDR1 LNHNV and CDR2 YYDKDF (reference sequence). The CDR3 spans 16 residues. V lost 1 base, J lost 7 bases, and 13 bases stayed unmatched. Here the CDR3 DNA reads TGTGCCACCAGCAGAGTTGAGGGGGCAGGGACCAGGGAGCAGTACTTC. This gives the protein CATSRVEGAGTREQYF. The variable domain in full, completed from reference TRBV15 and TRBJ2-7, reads DAMVIQNPRYQVTQFGKPVTLSCSQTLNHNVMYWYQQKSSQAPKLLFHYYDKDFNNEADTPDNFQSRRPNTSFCFLDIRSPGLGDTAMYLCATSRVEGAGTREQYFGPGTRLTVT.

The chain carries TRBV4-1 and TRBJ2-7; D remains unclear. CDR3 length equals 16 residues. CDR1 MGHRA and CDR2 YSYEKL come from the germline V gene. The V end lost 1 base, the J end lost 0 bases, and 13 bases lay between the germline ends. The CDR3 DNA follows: TGCGCCAGCAGCCAAGCCGGGTTTACGAGCTCCTACGAGCAGTACTTC. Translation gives CASSQAGFTSSYEQYF.

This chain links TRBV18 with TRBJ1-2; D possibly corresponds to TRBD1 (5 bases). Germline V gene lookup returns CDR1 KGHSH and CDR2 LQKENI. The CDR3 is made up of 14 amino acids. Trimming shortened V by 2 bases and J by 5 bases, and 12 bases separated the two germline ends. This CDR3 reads CASSPGRGGYGYTF. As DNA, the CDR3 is TGTGCCAGCTCACCAGGCCGTGGGGGGTATGGCTACACCTTC.

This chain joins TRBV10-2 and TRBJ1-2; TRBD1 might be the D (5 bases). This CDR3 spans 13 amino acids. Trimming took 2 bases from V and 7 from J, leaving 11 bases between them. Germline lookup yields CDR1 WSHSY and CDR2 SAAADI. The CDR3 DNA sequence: TGCGCCAGCAGTGAGGAAAGGGGTAGTGGCTACACCTTC. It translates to CASSEERGSGYTF.

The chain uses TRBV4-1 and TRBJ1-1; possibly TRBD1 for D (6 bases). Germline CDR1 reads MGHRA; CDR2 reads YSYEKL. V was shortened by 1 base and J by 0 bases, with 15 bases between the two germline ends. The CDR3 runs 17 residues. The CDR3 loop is CASSQVRGARMNTEAFF. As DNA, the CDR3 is TGCGCCAGCAGCCAAGTGCGGGGGGCGAGGATGAACACTGAAGCTTTCTTT.

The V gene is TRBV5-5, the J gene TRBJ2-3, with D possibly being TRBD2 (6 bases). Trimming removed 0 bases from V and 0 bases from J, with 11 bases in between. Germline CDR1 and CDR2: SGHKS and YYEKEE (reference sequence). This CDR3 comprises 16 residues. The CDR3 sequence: CASSLVLAHSTDTQYF. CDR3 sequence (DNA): TGTGCCAGCAGCTTGGTGCTAGCGCATAGCACAGATACGCAGTATTTT.

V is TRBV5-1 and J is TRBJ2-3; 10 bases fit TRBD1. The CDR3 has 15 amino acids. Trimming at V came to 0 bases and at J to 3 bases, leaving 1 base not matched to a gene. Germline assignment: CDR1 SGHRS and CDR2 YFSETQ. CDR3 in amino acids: CASSLEGQGTDTQYF. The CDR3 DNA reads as TGCGCCAGCAGCTTGGAGGGACAGGGGACAGATACGCAGTATTTT.

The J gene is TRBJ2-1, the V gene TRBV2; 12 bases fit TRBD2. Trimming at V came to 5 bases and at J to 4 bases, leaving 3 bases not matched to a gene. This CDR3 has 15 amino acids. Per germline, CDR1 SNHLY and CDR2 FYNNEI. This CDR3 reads CASSRLAGDYNEQFF. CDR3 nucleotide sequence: TGTGCCAGCAGTCGACTAGCGGGGGATTACAATGAGCAGTTCTTC.

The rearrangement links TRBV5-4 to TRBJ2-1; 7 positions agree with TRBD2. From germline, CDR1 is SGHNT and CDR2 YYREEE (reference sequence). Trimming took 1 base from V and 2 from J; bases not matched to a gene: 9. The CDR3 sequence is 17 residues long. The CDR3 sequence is CASSLKGGGVPYNEQFF. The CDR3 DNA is TGTGCCAGCAGCTTGAAGGGCGGGGGAGTCCCCTACAATGAGCAGTTCTTC.

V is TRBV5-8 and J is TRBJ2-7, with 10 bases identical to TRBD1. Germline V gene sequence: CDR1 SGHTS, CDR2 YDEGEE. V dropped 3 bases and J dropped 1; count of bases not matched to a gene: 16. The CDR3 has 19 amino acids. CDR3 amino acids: CASSYGTGVTDPRSYEQYF. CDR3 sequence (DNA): TGTGCCAGCAGCTACGGGACAGGGGTAACGGACCCACGGTCCTACGAGCAGTACTTC.

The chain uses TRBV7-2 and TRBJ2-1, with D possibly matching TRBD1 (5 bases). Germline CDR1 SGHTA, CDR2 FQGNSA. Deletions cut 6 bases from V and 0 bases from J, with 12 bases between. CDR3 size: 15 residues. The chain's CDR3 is CASSNTGRSYNEQFF. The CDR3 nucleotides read TGTGCCAGCAGTAACACAGGCCGCTCCTACAATGAGCAGTTCTTC.

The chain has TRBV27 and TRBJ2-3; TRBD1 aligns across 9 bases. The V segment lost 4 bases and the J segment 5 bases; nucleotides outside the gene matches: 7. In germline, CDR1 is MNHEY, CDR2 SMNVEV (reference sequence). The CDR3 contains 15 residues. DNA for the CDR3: TGTGCCAGCAGTTCACGGACAGGGGTTAAAGATACGCAGTATTTT. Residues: CASSSRTGVKDTQYF.

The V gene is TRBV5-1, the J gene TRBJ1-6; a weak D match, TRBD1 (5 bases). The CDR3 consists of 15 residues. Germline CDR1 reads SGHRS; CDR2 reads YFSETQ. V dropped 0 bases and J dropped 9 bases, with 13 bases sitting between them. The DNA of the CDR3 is TGCGCCAGCAGCTTGGATGGGGGGAGTCGTTCACCCCTCCACTTT. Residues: CASSLDGGSRSPLHF.

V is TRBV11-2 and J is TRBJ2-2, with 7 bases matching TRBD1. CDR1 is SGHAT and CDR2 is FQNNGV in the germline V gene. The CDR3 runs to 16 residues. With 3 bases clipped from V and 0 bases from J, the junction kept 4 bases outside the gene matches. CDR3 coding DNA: TGTGCCAGCAGCTTTACAGGGGCGCCGAACACCGGGGAGCTGTTTTTT. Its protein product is CASSFTGAPNTGELFF.

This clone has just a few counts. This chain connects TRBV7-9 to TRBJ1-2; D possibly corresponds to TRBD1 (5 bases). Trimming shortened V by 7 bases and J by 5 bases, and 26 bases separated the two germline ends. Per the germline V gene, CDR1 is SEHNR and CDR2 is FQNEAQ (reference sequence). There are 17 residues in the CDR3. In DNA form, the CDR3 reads TGTGCCAGCACCCAAGTTCGAGTGGGCGGGGGAGGATATGGCTACACCTTC. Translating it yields CASTQVRVGGGGYGYTF.

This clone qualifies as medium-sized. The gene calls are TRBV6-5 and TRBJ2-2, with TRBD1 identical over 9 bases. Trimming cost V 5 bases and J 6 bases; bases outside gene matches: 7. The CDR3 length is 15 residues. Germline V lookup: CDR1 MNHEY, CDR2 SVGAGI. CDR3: CASSRQGGEPGELFF. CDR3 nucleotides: TGTGCCAGCAGTAGACAGGGGGGAGAACCCGGGGAGCTGTTTTTT.

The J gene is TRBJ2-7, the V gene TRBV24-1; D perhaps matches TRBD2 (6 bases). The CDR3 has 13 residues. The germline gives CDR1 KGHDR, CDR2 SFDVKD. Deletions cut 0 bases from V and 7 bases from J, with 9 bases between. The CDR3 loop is CATSDLRGKEQYF. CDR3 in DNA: TGTGCCACCAGTGATTTGCGGGGGAAAGAGCAGTACTTC.

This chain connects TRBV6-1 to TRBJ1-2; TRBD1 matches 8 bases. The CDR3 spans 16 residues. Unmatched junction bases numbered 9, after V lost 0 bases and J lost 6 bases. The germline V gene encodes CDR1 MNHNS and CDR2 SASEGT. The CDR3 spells CASSEALGDRNHGYTF. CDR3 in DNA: TGTGCCAGCAGTGAAGCGCTAGGGGACAGGAACCATGGCTACACCTTC.

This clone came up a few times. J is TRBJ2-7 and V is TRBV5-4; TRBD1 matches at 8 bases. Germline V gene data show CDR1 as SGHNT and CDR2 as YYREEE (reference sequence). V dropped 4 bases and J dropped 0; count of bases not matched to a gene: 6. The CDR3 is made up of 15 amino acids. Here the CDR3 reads CASSMGTGGSYEQYF. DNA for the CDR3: TGTGCCAGCAGCATGGGAACAGGGGGCTCCTACGAGCAGTACTTC.

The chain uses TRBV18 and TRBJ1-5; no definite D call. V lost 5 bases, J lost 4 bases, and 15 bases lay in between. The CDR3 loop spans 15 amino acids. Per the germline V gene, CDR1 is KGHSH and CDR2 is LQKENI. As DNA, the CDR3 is TGTGCCAGCTCAGCCGGGTCCGGTGGGAATCAGCCCCAGCATTTT. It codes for CASSAGSGGNQPQHF.

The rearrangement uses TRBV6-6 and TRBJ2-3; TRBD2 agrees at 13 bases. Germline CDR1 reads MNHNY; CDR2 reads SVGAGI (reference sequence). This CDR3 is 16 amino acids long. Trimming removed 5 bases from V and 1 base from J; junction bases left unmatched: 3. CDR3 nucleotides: TGTGCCAGCAGTGTGGGGACTAGCGGGGGCACAGATACGCAGTATTTT. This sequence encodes CASSVGTSGGTDTQYF.

CDR3 protein: CASSLGQGGIYNEQFF. CDR3 DNA: TGTGCCAGCAGCTTGGGACAGGGTGGGATCTACAATGAGCAGTTCTTC. The J gene is TRBJ2-1, the V gene TRBV5-4; 7 bases map to TRBD1. The V and J ends lost 0 bases and 3 bases, in that order; junction bases with no gene match: 6. Germline V lookup: CDR1 SGHNT, CDR2 YYREEE (reference sequence). The CDR3 is 16 amino acids.

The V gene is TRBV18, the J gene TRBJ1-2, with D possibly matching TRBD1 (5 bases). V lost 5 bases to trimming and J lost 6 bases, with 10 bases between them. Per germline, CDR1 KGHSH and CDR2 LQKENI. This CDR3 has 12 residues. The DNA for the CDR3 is TGTGCCAGCTCATCCGGACAAAATGGCTACACCTTC. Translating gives CASSSGQNGYTF. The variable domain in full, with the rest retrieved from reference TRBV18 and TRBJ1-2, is NAGVMQNPRHLVRRRGQEARLRCSPMKGHSHVYWYRQLPEEGLKFMVYLQKENIIDESGMPKERFSAEFPKEGPSILRIQQVVRGDSAAYFCASSSGQNGYTFGSGTRLTVV.

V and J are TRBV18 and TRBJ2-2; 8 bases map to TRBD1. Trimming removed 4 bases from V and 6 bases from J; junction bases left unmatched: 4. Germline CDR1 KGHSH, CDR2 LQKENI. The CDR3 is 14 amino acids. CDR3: CASSLTGDPGELFF. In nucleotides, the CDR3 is TGTGCCAGCTCACTGACAGGGGACCCCGGGGAGCTGTTTTTT.